The TCR beta chain under discussion was sequenced for a study of patients and donors after allogeneic stem cell transplantation. TCRdb reprocessed the RT-PCR reads with MiXCR, giving one entry per CDR3 protein. The sample holds about 110,000 distinct CDR3 sequences, 35% seen once. V lost 6 bases to trimming and J lost 5 bases; unmatched junction nucleotides: 5. Germline assignment: CDR1 DFQATT and CDR2 SNEGSKA (reference sequence). The CDR3 is 13 residues long. This receptor was identified in a human donor who was either an allogeneic HSCT recipient or a stem cell or donor lymphocyte infusion donor (not recorded which). It is not recorded whose cells these are; they may come from a transplant donor. The chain joins TRBV20-1 to TRBJ1-2; 11 nucleotides agree with TRBD1. Sequencing input: blood, either unsorted or a sorted T cell fraction (not recorded which). CDR3 protein: CSAPGTGGYGYTF. CDR3 nucleotide sequence: TGCAGTGCACCCGGGACAGGGGGATATGGCTACACCTTC.